One sample yielded the 28 T cell receptor beta chains listed below, sequenced in a study of shared clonotypes between healthy human individuals. The table came from immunoSEQ multiplex PCR; TCRdb's copy has only in-frame clones and leaves some out. The sample has fewer than 850,000 clones, 90% seen once. Sequences were obtained from memory CD8+ T cells from PBMCs. Documented subset: CD45RO+ cells pooled with CCR7-negative TemRA cells. The receptors were sampled from a man aged 18 to 30 in good health. Some clones in this sample may be carry-over from other donors' samples.

There are a few counts of this clone. This chain links TRBV11-2 with TRBJ2-1, with D uncertain. V lost 1 base, J lost 13 bases, and 8 bases lay in between. The CDR3 has 11 residues. Germline V gene sequence: CDR1 SGHAT, CDR2 FQNNGV. This CDR3 is CASSLAFGQFF. Written as DNA, the CDR3 is TGTGCCAGCAGCTTAGCATTCGGTCAGTTCTTC. Complete variable domain (other parts from reference TRBV11-2 and TRBJ2-1): EAGVAQSPRYKIIEKRQSVAFWCNPISGHATLYWYQQILGQGPKLLIQFQNNGVVDDSQLPKDRFSAERLKGVDSTLKIQPAKLEDSAVYLCASSLAFGQFFGPGTRLTVL.

The chain carries TRBV27 and TRBJ1-2, with D perhaps TRBD1 (5 bases). This CDR3 has 15 residues. CDR1 and CDR2 (germline): MNHEY, SMNVEV (reference sequence). V was cut by 1 base and J by 1 base, with 10 bases left in between. CDR3: CASSLWGGINYGYTF. The CDR3 coding sequence is TGTGCCAGCAGTTTATGGGGGGGAATTAACTATGGCTACACCTTC.

The chain recombines TRBV27 with TRBJ2-3, with unresolved D. Between the trimmed V and J ends, which lost 4 bases and 2 bases, there was a span of 10 bases. The CDR3 consists of 14 residues. Per germline, CDR1 MNHEY and CDR2 SMNVEV (reference sequence). CDR3: CASSSLSPTDTQYF. CDR3 nucleotide sequence: TGTGCCAGCAGTTCCCTTTCCCCCACAGATACGCAGTATTTT.

J is TRBJ2-3 and V is TRBV7-3, with TRBD2 identical over 7 bases. This CDR3 has 15 amino acids. J was trimmed by 2 bases and V by 5 bases; bases with no gene match: 7. The germline gives CDR1 SGHTA, CDR2 FQGTGA. The CDR3 region has the DNA TGTGCCAGCAGCCCCGGGACTAAGTACACAGATACGCAGTATTTT. Its protein is CASSPGTKYTDTQYF.

J is TRBJ1-4 and V is TRBV7-9; no clear D gene. The CDR3 length is 16 residues. Trimming removed 1 base at V and 7 bases at J, with 16 bases between. Germline CDR1 SEHNR, CDR2 FQNEAQ (reference sequence). The CDR3 bases are TGTGCCAGCAGCTTAGTTCTGGGCAGACGAGGTGAAAAACTGTTTTTT. This translates into CASSLVLGRRGEKLFF.

V usage is TRBV9 and J usage is TRBJ1-6; 7 bases agree with TRBD1. The germline V gene has CDR1 SGDLS and CDR2 YYNGEE. The CDR3 runs to 15 residues. With 4 bases clipped from V and 6 bases from J, the junction kept 7 bases outside the gene matches. CDR3 loop: CASSIKGAGNSPLHF. As DNA, the CDR3 is TGTGCCAGCAGCATTAAGGGGGCTGGTAATTCACCCCTCCACTTT.

The chain uses TRBV19 and TRBJ1-1, with TRBD1 matching 10 bases. The CDR3 is made up of 17 amino acids. V was pared by 6 bases and J by 0 bases, with 10 bases of the junction left unmatched. Germline CDR1 is LNHDA and CDR2 is SQIVND (reference sequence). The CDR3 region has the DNA TGTGCCAGTAGCCCCCGGACAGGGGGATTCATGAACACTGAAGCTTTCTTT. This gives the protein CASSPRTGGFMNTEAFF.

This rearrangement joins TRBV11-2 to TRBJ2-7; D unclear. Germline CDR1 reads SGHAT; CDR2 reads FQNNGV. V was pared by 5 bases and J by 0 bases, with 8 bases between. This CDR3 is 13 amino acids long. The DNA of the CDR3 is TGTGCCAGCAGCCGCAGTACCTCCTACGAGCAGTACTTC. Amino acid sequence: CASSRSTSYEQYF.

The chain couples TRBV6-5 to TRBJ1-1, with D possibly matching TRBD1 (5 bases). This CDR3 contains 14 residues. The germline V and J ends were trimmed by 1 base and 4 bases, with 10 bases remaining between them. Germline V CDR1 and CDR2: MNHEY, SVGAGI. The chain's CDR3 is CASSYWGVSTEAFF. The CDR3 DNA follows: TGTGCCAGCAGTTACTGGGGGGTGAGCACTGAAGCTTTCTTT.

DNA for the CDR3: TGTGCCAGCTCACCCCCGAGGGTGGGGGCTCGAGAGACCCAGTACTTC. It translates to CASSPPRVGARETQYF. The rearrangement links TRBV18 to TRBJ2-5; D may be TRBD1 (6 bases). From germline, CDR1 is KGHSH and CDR2 LQKENI. Deletions cut 3 bases from V and 4 bases from J, with 18 bases between. CDR3 length: 16 residues.

J is TRBJ2-2 and V is TRBV28; D not resolved. The CDR3 is 14 residues long. Per germline, CDR1 MDHEN and CDR2 SYDVKM. Trimming cost V 7 bases and J 4 bases, with 13 bases left between them. DNA for the CDR3: TGTGCCAGCACCGTTACAGTATTCACCGGGGAGCTGTTTTTT. This gives the protein CASTVTVFTGELFF.

CDR3 protein: CASSLNDLTYGYTF. The CDR3 DNA follows: TGTGCCAGCAGTTTAAATGACCTTACCTATGGCTACACCTTC. V and J are TRBV27 and TRBJ1-2; no definite D call. Germline V gene lookup returns CDR1 MNHEY and CDR2 SMNVEV (reference sequence). The CDR3 runs to 14 residues. V lost 2 bases, J lost 4 bases, and 11 bases lay in between.

This chain links TRBV19 with TRBJ1-2, with D unclear. The V gene lost 6 bases and the J gene lost 0 bases, with 11 bases spanning the gap. Looked up from germline, CDR1 is LNHDA and CDR2 is SQIVND (reference sequence). There are 14 residues in the CDR3. Here the CDR3 reads CASRIPGPNYGYTF. CDR3 coding DNA: TGTGCCAGTAGAATACCGGGTCCTAACTATGGCTACACCTTC. Variable domain in full (rest from reference TRBV19 and TRBJ1-2): DGGITQSPKYLFRKEGQNVTLSCEQNLNHDAMYWYRQDPGQGLRLIYYSQIVNDFQKGDIAEGYSVSREKKESFPLTVTSAQKNPTAFYLCASRIPGPNYGYTFGSGTRLTVV.

This clone occurred a few times. Other DNA sequences from this sample encode an identical CDR3 as well. The chain recombines TRBV6-6 with TRBJ2-5; D is ambiguous. From germline, CDR1 is MNHNY and CDR2 SVGAGI (reference sequence). The CDR3 is 11 amino acids. V shed 4 bases and J shed 4 bases, with 4 bases lying between them. CDR3 amino acids: CASSSPETQYF. CDR3 DNA: TGTGCCAGCAGTTCCCCAGAGACCCAGTACTTC.

The chain recombines TRBV6-5 with TRBJ1-1; D may be TRBD1 (5 bases). Germline V gene sequence: CDR1 MNHEY, CDR2 SVGAGI. V was clipped by 4 bases and J by 2 bases, with 11 bases between them. The CDR3 spans 14 residues. The CDR3 protein is CASSWGISNTEAFF. The CDR3 nucleotides read TGTGCCAGCAGTTGGGGCATCTCCAACACTGAAGCTTTCTTT.

The rearrangement uses TRBV10-2 and TRBJ2-7; D is ambiguous. CDR3 length: 12 residues. From germline, CDR1 is WSHSY and CDR2 SAAADI. V lost 6 bases, J lost 4 bases, and 10 bases lay in between. The CDR3 region has the DNA TGCGCCAGCAGGGCTGGGGTTTACGAGCAGTACTTC. Amino acids: CASRAGVYEQYF.

V is TRBV7-7 and J is TRBJ2-2; D is undetermined. Trimming took off 3 bases at V and 0 bases at J, with 8 bases between the two ends. The CDR3 runs to 15 residues. CDR1 and CDR2 from the germline V gene are SSHAT and FNYEAQ (reference sequence). This CDR3 reads CASSFDGPNTGELFF. In DNA form, the CDR3 reads TGTGCCAGCAGCTTTGACGGTCCGAACACCGGGGAGCTGTTTTTT.

The V and J genes are TRBV7-9 and TRBJ2-7; the match to TRBD1 covers 7 bases. The CDR3 runs to 18 residues. Germline lookup yields CDR1 SEHNR and CDR2 FQNEAQ (reference sequence). With V trimmed by 3 bases and J by 3 bases, 17 bases remained unmatched. The CDR3 reads CASSFPPTGTNDIYEQYF. The CDR3 region has the DNA TGTGCCAGCAGCTTTCCCCCGACAGGGACCAATGATATCTACGAGCAGTACTTC.

J is TRBJ2-7 and V is TRBV27, with 7 nucleotides matching TRBD2. The V gene end was trimmed by 2 bases and the J gene end by 6 bases; junction bases not matched to a gene: 7. The CDR3 sequence is 14 residues long. Germline V gene sequence: CDR1 MNHEY, CDR2 SMNVEV (reference sequence). In DNA form, the CDR3 reads TGTGCCAGCAGTTTAATTGGACTAGACGGCGAGCAGTACTTC. Protein: CASSLIGLDGEQYF.

The chain combines TRBV7-9 with TRBJ1-2; tentatively, D is TRBD1 (6 bases). This CDR3 comprises 13 residues. CDR1 is SEHNR and CDR2 is FQNEAQ in the germline V gene (reference sequence). V was trimmed by 3 bases and J by 4 bases, leaving 9 bases between them. CDR3 protein: CASSFGGRYGYTF. The CDR3 DNA is TGTGCCAGCAGCTTTGGGGGGCGCTATGGCTACACCTTC.

V and J are TRBV30 and TRBJ2-5; either TRBD1 or TRBD2 may supply D (6 bases each). The J call may be faulty, since TRBJ2-7 better matches the DNA end. The CDR3 spans 16 residues. From germline, CDR1 is GTSNPN and CDR2 SVGIG (reference sequence). The CDR3 DNA sequence: TGTGCCTGGATGCCACCCCCCGGGGGCGCAGGCTACGAGCAGTACTTC. This codes for CAWMPPPGGAGYEQYF.

As DNA, the CDR3 is TGTGCCAGCATCACCGGCGAGGGATTCATAGTAGAAGCTTTCTTT. Translation: CASITGEGFIVEAFF. The chain employs TRBV5-8 and TRBJ1-1; no clear D gene. Germline CDR1 and CDR2: SGHTS and YDEGEE. The V and J ends lost 6 bases and 8 bases respectively, with 23 bases between them. The CDR3 is made up of 15 amino acids.

This clone was seen just once. The chain is built from TRBV4-1 and TRBJ1-1, with a possible D match to TRBD1 (6 bases). The ends were cut back, 4 bases at V and 3 bases at J, with 9 bases in the middle. Germline-derived CDR1 and CDR2 are MGHRA and YSYEKL. This CDR3 comprises 13 residues. CDR3 coding DNA: TGCGCCAGCAGCCGCACAGGGTACACTGAAGCTTTCTTT. Protein sequence: CASSRTGYTEAFF.

The chain recombines TRBV7-9 with TRBJ2-2; D is ambiguous. CDR1 and CDR2 (germline): SEHNR, FQNEAQ (reference sequence). The CDR3 runs 10 residues. V shed 8 bases and J shed 11 bases, with 9 bases lying between them. In nucleotides, the CDR3 is TGTGCCAGCGGACCAGGAGAGCTGTTTTTT. It specifies CASGPGELFF.

The V call is TRBV27, the J call TRBJ2-7; a weak D match, TRBD1 (6 bases). The CDR3 runs 14 residues. The germline V gene has CDR1 MNHEY and CDR2 SMNVEV (reference sequence). V gave up 1 base and J gave up 3 bases, with 10 bases separating them. CDR3 protein: CASSLYGQSYEQYF. CDR3 nucleotides: TGTGCCAGCAGTTTATATGGACAGAGCTACGAGCAGTACTTC.

V and J are TRBV19 and TRBJ1-2, with D possibly TRBD1 on 5 matching bases. Trimming left V 1 base short and J 8 bases short, with 8 bases between. This CDR3 is built from 12 residues. Germline CDR1 and CDR2: LNHDA and SQIVND (reference sequence). In DNA form, the CDR3 reads TGTGCCAGTAGTATAGCGACAGACGGCTACACCTTC. Amino acids: CASSIATDGYTF. Based on the CDR3 plus reference TRBV19 and TRBJ1-2, the full variable domain is DGGITQSPKYLFRKEGQNVTLSCEQNLNHDAMYWYRQDPGQGLRLIYYSQIVNDFQKGDIAEGYSVSREKKESFPLTVTSAQKNPTAFYLCASSIATDGYTFGSGTRLTVV.

This clone was counted a few times. The CDR3 here is CASSSPAGQGIGDQETQYF. The DNA for the CDR3 is TGTGCCAGCAGCTCCCCGGCGGGGCAGGGGATTGGGGATCAAGAGACCCAGTACTTC. This chain connects TRBV7-9 to TRBJ2-5; perhaps D is TRBD1 or TRBD2 (6 bases each). Germline values: CDR1 SEHNR, CDR2 FQNEAQ (reference sequence). V was shortened by 4 bases and J by 2 bases, with 26 bases between the two germline ends. The CDR3 totals 19 residues.

The J gene is TRBJ2-7, the V gene TRBV7-8; TRBD1 matches 7 bases. CDR1 SGHVS and CDR2 FQNEAQ come from the germline V gene. The CDR3 loop spans 15 amino acids. After removal of 5 bases from V and 2 bases from J, the junction contained 9 bases not matched to a gene. The CDR3 spells CASSLRTGPTYEQYF. CDR3 coding DNA: TGTGCCAGCAGCCTACGGACAGGCCCTACCTACGAGCAGTACTTC.